This TCR beta chain was documented in a study of lymphopenia after photon versus proton radiotherapy. Study conclusions and caveats: A bigger post-nadir fall in TCR diversity correlated inversely with survival time in deceased patients. Authors raise, but do not show, better survival with proton therapy.

For this clone: Antigen unknown.

Germline assignment: CDR1 SGHRS and CDR2 YFSETQ. This CDR3 is 13 amino acids long. V lost 7 bases and J lost 3, with 14 bases in between. Only in-frame clones appear in the TCRdb table, and some are missing; sequencing was by immunoSEQ multiplex PCR. This table has 25,000 to 35,000 clones, roughly 90% appearing once. The origin of this receptor is a woman aged 45 to 65 with pancreatic cancer. The chain combines TRBV5-1 with TRBJ2-7, with no clear D. Sequencing used peripheral blood, obtained from a patient treated with photon-based radiotherapy. The CDR3 coding sequence is TGCGCCAGCCGCCCGGACGGAGTCTACGAGCAGTACTTC. Translated: CASRPDGVYEQYF.